This TCR beta chain was retrieved from a study of CD8+CD57+ T cells in acquired aplastic anemia (dated by TCRdb to 2017 to 2018). As for the study more broadly: DNA extracted from sorted CD4+ and CD8+ cells had a mean of roughly 3.4 ug, with a range of roughly 0.18 to 27.4 ug. For healthy donor samples, the average read count was around 9.8 million for CD4+ cells and approximately 12 million for CD8+ cells.

What the study reported, not specific to this receptor: CD8+ Simpson's diversity did not differ significantly between patients and healthy controls (P=0.060). Twenty-nine CD8+ CDR3 sequences were shared between patients and controls but appeared highly expressed in patients and within their immunodominant clones.

TCR beta VDJ combination and CDR3 sequence profiling used genomic DNA as the template. An Illumina HiSeq 2000 was the platform used for TCR repertoire sequencing. The original pipeline was this. Repertoires were assessed using TRBV/TRBJ rearrangement plots, CDR3 size and DJ length profiles, and Simpson's diversity index. The immunodominant clone was defined as the most abundant DNA sequence in deep sequencing data. CDR3 amino acid sequences were screened for sharing across subjects and compared with published repertoires and the VDJdb database. The raw public data were reprocessed by TCRdb itself: fastp quality trimming at Q25, MiXCR clonotype calling, in-frame beta chains only. One record per CDR3 amino acid sequence lists the most common genes and DNA. The authors' filters were not applied to this entry. Here the sample has 100,000 to 120,000 distinct CDR3 sequences; 40% to 60% occur a single time. Under 35% of the sample belongs to the ten largest clones.

The CDR3, cysteine through phenylalanine, is 12 amino acids long. Only the CDR3 region is kept as DNA, spanning 36 bases read in frame from base 1. CDR1 and CDR2 (KGHDR, SFDVKD) derive from the germline V gene. Compared with germline, V lacks 12 bases and J lacks 7 bases; bases without a gene match: 7. A note on this clonotype: Its target antigen remains unknown. Base qualities are missing; no much larger clone stands one base away.

In this study, sorted CD4+ and CD8+ T cells from the blood of healthy subjects and of severe aplastic anemia patients had their TCR repertoires deep-sequenced. Ficoll-Paque density gradient centrifugation was used to isolate peripheral blood mononuclear cells. Before DNA was extracted, CD4+ and CD8+ T cells were sorted using either FACS or magnetic beads. Input material: sorted CD4+, CD8+, or CD8+CD57+ T cells (not recorded which) from PBMCs. The chain employs TRBV24-1 and TRBJ2-7, and TRBD1 matches 11 of the central bases. The sequence derives from a human donor in good health, serving as a control. This receptor carries the CDR3 CAGGQGGPEQYF. In nucleotide form, the sequence is TGTGCCGGGGGACAGGGGGGGCCGGAGCAGTACTTC.